This T cell receptor beta chain was identified during a study of shared clonotypes between healthy human individuals. Study details: The composition of the donors was a couple of women and a few men aged 18 to 49.

This CDR3 has 13 residues. The V gene lost 4 bases and the J gene lost 4 bases, with 9 bases spanning the gap. CDR1 SGDLS and CDR2 YYNGEE come from the germline V gene. Repertoires were generated with immunoSEQ multiplex PCR, while TCRdb's copy carries only in-frame clones and drops some. Of fewer than 1.4 million clones in the sample, 78% were seen once. From CD4+ cells came CD45RA+ naive and CD45RA-negative memory subsets. The receptor comes from a man between 18 and 29 years old in good health. Some clones in this sample may be carry-over from other donors' samples. The gene calls are TRBV9 and TRBJ2-1; D may be TRBD1 or TRBD2 (5 bases each). Sample: memory CD4+ T cells from PBMCs. Subset here: CD45RA-negative fraction. CDR3 sequence: CASSKGSYNEQFF. CDR3 DNA: TGTGCCAGCAGCAAGGGGAGTTACAATGAGCAGTTCTTC.